The clone carrying this TCR beta chain was observed many times. Its antigen is not identified. Looked up from germline, CDR1 is SNHLY and CDR2 is FYNNEI. The junction had 10 bases not matched to a gene; V was cut back by 8 bases and J by 5 bases. This CDR3 contains 14 residues. The data were obtained in a study of regulatory T cells in long-lasting Graves disease. Study-wide context: Antithyroid drug exposure in newly diagnosed Graves' patients had lasted under 3 months.

TCR beta libraries were built with iRepertoire HTBI primers and Arm-PCR of CDR3 regions. TCRdb reanalysed the multiplex PCR reads using MiXCR and keeps one entry per CDR3 protein. The table lists around 500,000 distinct CDR3 sequences, about 16% of them singletons. Study-level points and caveats: Favored usage of TRBV28, TRBJ1-2 and TRBJ2-5 was recorded in persistent disease.

The time point: newly diagnosed GD, antithyroid drugs for less than 3 months. Construction of the TCR library relied on RNA isolated from PBMCs. These records were also assigned to another study, of T cells in Graves' hyperthyroidism and ophthalmopathy.

This sequence was found in a woman between 40 and 65 years old with Graves disease. Material: peripheral blood mononuclear cells (PBMCs), obtained at new diagnosis, from a patient treated with antithyroid drugs. V usage is TRBV2 and J usage is TRBJ2-5, with TRBD2 identical over 8 bases. CDR3 bases: TGTGCCAGCGCCTCGGGGGGGAGTGGGGAGACCCAGTACTTC. Translating gives CASASGGSGETQYF. Full variable domain (outside the CDR3, taken from reference TRBV2 and TRBJ2-5): EPEVTQTPSHQVTQMGQEVILRCVPISNHLYFYWYRQILGQKVEFLVSFYNNEISEKSEIFDDQFSVERPDGSNFTLKIRSTKLEDSAMYFCASASGGSGETQYFGPGTRLLVL.